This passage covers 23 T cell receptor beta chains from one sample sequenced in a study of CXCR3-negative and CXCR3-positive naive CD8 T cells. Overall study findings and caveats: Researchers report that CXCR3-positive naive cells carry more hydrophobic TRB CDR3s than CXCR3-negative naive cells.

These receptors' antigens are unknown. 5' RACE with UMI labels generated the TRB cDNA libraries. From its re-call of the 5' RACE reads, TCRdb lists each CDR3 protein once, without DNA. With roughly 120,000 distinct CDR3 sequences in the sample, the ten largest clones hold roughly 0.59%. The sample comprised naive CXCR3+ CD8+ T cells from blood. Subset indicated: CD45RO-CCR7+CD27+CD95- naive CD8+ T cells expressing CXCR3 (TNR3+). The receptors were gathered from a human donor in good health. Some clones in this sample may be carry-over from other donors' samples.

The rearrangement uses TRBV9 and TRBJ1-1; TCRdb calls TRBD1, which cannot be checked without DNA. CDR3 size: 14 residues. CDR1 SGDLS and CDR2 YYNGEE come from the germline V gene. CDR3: CASSEGQGNTEAFF.

This CDR3 reads CSVEAGTEVQYF. The chain carries TRBV29-1 and TRBJ2-7; TCRdb lists TRBD1, though no DNA is available to test this call. In germline, CDR1 is SQVTM, CDR2 ANQGSEA. This CDR3 is 12 amino acids long.

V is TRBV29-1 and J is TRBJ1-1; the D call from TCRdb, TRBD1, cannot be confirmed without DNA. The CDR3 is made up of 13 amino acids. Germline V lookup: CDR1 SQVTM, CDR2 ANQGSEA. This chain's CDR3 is CSVEGRGNTEAFF.

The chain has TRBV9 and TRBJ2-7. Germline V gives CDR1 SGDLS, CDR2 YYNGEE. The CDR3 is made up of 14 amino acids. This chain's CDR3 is CASSVGRIVDEQYF.

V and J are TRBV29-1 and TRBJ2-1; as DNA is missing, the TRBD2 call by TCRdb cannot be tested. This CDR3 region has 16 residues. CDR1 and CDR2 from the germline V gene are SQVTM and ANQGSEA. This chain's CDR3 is CSVAGSGGVVYNEQFF.

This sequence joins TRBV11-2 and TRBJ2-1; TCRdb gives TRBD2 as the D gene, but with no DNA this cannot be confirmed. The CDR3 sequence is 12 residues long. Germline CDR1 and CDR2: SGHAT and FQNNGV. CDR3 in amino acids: CASSSLSGEQFF.

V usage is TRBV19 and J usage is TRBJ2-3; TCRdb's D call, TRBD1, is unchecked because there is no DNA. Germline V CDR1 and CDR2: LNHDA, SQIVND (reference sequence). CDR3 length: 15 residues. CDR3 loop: CASSPGFWTGDTQYF. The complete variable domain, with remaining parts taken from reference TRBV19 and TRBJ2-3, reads DGGITQSPKYLFRKEGQNVTLSCEQNLNHDAMYWYRQDPGQGLRLIYYSQIVNDFQKGDIAEGYSVSREKKESFPLTVTSAQKNPTAFYLCASSPGFWTGDTQYFGPGTRLTVL.

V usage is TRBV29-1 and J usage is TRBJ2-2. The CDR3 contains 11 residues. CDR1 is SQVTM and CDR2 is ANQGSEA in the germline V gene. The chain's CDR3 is CSVLRTGELFF.

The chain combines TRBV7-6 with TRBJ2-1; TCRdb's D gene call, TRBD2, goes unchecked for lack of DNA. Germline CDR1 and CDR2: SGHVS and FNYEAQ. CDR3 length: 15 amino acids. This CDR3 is CASSHLAGAGNEQFF.

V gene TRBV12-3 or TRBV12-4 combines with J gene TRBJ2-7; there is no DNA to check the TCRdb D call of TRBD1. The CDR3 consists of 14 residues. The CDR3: CASSLGASSYEQYF.

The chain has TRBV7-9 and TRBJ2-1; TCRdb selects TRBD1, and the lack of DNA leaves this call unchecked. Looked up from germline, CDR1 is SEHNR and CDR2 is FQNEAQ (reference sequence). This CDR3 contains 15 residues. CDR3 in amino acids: CASSPSDRSYNEQFF.

The CDR3 sequence: CSAYGQGSTYEQYF. The chain is built from TRBV20-1 and TRBJ2-7; TCRdb calls TRBD1, which cannot be checked without DNA. Per germline, CDR1 DFQATT and CDR2 SNEGSKA (reference sequence). The CDR3 sequence is 14 residues long.

The CDR3 loop is CASSQMRGIRQVNTEAFF. The genes are TRBV4-1 and TRBJ1-1; TCRdb returns TRBD1, unconfirmable since there is no DNA. Germline loops: CDR1 MGHRA, CDR2 YSYEKL. The CDR3 is made up of 18 amino acids.

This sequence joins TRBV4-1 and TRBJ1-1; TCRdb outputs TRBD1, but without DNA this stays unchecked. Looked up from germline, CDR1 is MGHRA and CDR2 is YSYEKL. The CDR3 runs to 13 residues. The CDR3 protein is CASSPGTVSEAFF.

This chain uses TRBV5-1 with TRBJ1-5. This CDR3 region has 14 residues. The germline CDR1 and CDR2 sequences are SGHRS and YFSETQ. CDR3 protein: CASSLEGQPQPQHF.

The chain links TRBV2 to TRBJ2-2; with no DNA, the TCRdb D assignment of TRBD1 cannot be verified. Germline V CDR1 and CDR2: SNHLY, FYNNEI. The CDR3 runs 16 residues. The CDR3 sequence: CASSDPQGANTGELFF.

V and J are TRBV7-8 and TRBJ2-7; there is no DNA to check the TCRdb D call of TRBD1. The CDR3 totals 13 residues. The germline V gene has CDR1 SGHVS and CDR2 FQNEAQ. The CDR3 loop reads CASSFGNRAEQYF.

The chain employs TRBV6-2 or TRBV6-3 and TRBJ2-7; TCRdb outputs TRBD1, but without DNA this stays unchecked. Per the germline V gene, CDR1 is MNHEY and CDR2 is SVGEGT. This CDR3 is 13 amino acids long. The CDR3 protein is CASSPERGDEQYF.

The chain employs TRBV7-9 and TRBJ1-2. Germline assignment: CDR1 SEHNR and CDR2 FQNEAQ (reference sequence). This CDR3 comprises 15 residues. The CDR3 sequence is CASTPSMWTDYGYTF.

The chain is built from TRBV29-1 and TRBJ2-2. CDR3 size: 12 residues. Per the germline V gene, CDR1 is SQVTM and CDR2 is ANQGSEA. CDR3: CSVGDGTGELFF.

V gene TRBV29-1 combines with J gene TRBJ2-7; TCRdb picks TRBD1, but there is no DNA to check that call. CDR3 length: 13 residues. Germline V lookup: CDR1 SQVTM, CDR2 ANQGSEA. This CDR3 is CSVRGQGASEQYF.

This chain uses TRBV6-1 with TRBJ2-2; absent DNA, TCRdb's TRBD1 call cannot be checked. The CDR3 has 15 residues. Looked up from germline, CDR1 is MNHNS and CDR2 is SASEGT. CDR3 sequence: CASSDPDRESGELFF.

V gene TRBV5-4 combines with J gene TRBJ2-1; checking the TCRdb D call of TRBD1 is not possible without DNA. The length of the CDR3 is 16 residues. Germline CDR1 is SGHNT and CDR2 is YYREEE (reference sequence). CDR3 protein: CASSFRGRGSYNEQFF.